This T cell receptor (beta chain) was sequenced during a study of blood T cell repertoires in COVID-19. Background on the study: The study drew acute and convalescent COVID-19 samples from the United States, Italy and Spain. Sample material is recorded as cDNA or gDNA derived from T cells, B-cell-depleted T cells, or PBMCs.

V was pared by 2 bases and J by 10 bases, with 5 bases of the junction left unmatched. CDR1 and CDR2 (germline): MNHEY, SVGEGT. This CDR3 has 15 amino acids. TCRdb's copy holds only in-frame clones and misses some; the assay was immunoSEQ multiplex PCR. The table has approximately 150,000 clones, approximately 83% seen once. Sequenced material: peripheral blood. The origin of this receptor is a man aged 70-80 years who had recovered from COVID-19. V is TRBV6-2 or TRBV6-3 and J is TRBJ1-6, with TRBD1 identical over 10 bases. This CDR3 reads CASSYGGTGASPLHF. The CDR3 DNA reads TGTGCCAGCAGTTACGGTGGGACAGGGGCCTCACCCCTCCACTTT.